This T cell receptor (beta chain) was identified in a study of graft-versus-host responses after intestinal transplantation. Study results and limitations: Researchers found GvH clones in recipient marrow, and some showed up first in ileum or blood. Some patients had graft-donor T cell macrochimerism. In their allografts, the ratios of graft-versus-host to host-versus-graft T cell clones were high.

CDR1 is SEHNR and CDR2 is FQNEAQ in the germline V gene (reference sequence). This CDR3 comprises 11 residues. Trimming stripped 5 bases from V and 3 bases from J, with 5 bases between. Generated by immunoSEQ multiplex PCR, the TCRdb table keeps only in-frame clones and is missing some. Among some 35,000 clones, 94% were seen once, and the ten largest hold over 0.2%. As regards this clone: Its antigen remains unknown.

The rearrangement uses TRBV7-9 and TRBJ2-7; D unresolved. The receptor comes from a human donor who was the organ donor for an intestinal transplant. This specimen was unstimulated CD4+ T cells sorted from spleen or lymph node cells, taken before transplant. The DNA for the CDR3 is TGTGCCAGCAGCATCGGCTACGAGCAGTACTTC. Encoded protein: CASSIGYEQYF.